A single sample is the source of the 29 T cell receptor beta chains below, sequenced in a study of shared clonotypes between healthy human individuals. Sequencing used immunoSEQ multiplex PCR; TCRdb keeps in-frame clones, though not all of them. Of 300,000 to 400,000 clones detected, around 70% appear once; the ten largest clones hold roughly a tenth. Sequences were obtained from memory CD4+ T cells sorted from blood. Regarding subset: CD45RA-negative fraction. The receptor set was obtained from a man younger than 45 in good health.

This clone was observed a single time. The chain couples TRBV28 to TRBJ2-2; D is tentatively TRBD1 or TRBD2 (5 bases each). The germline V gene has CDR1 MDHEN and CDR2 SYDVKM. The CDR3 contains 15 residues. Trimming pared 5 bases from V and 1 base from J, leaving 11 bases between. CDR3 DNA: TGTGCCAGCAGTAAGGGACCGCGGAACACCGGGGAGCTGTTTTTT. This translates into CASSKGPRNTGELFF.

V is TRBV25-1 and J is TRBJ2-3; D is perhaps TRBD1 or TRBD2 (5 bases each). Deletions cut 2 bases from V and 2 bases from J, with 11 bases between. The CDR3 is 15 residues long. Germline lookup yields CDR1 MGHDK and CDR2 SYGVNS. CDR3 residues: CASSEQPGHTDTQYF. CDR3 in DNA: TGTGCCAGCAGTGAACAACCGGGGCACACAGATACGCAGTATTTT.

This clone was picked up one time. V is TRBV5-1 and J is TRBJ2-6; D possibly uses TRBD1 or TRBD2 (6 bases each). Germline loops: CDR1 SGHRS, CDR2 YFSETQ. This CDR3 comprises 14 residues. The V gene lost 5 bases and the J gene lost 2 bases, with 8 bases spanning the gap. The CDR3 spells CASSGGPGANVLTF. DNA for the CDR3: TGCGCCAGCAGTGGGGGGCCTGGGGCCAACGTCCTGACTTTC.

The V call is TRBV6-1, the J call TRBJ1-6; D is perhaps TRBD1 (6 bases). V was cut by 8 bases and J by 7 bases, with 12 bases left in between. CDR1 is MNHNS, CDR2 SASEGT, per germline. The CDR3 runs to 13 residues. The CDR3 reads CASLTGSNSPLHF. The DNA for the CDR3 is TGTGCCAGCCTAACAGGGTCGAATTCACCCCTCCACTTT.

The chain links TRBV18 to TRBJ1-2, with D perhaps matching TRBD1 (5 bases). Trimming pared 6 bases from V and 3 bases from J, leaving 14 bases between. The CDR3 loop spans 14 amino acids. CDR1 is KGHSH and CDR2 is LQKENI in the germline V gene. The CDR3 loop reads CASSRGTRDYGYTF. As DNA, the CDR3 is TGTGCCAGCTCTCGCGGGACCCGGGACTATGGCTACACCTTC.

This rearrangement joins TRBV5-6 to TRBJ2-6; 9 nucleotides match TRBD1. The germline V gene encodes CDR1 SGHDT and CDR2 YYEEEE. The CDR3 totals 17 residues. J gave up 1 base and V 5 bases, and 7 bases lay outside the gene matches. DNA for the CDR3: TGTGCCAGCAGGCTGGGACAGGGTGTTTCTGGGGCCAACGTCCTGACTTTC. Translated: CASRLGQGVSGANVLTF.

The rearrangement uses TRBV7-2 and TRBJ1-5, with D maybe TRBD1 (5 bases). The CDR3 has 15 residues. The ends were cut back, 5 bases at V and 5 bases at J, with 16 bases in the middle. The V gene's germline CDR1 is SGHTA and CDR2 FQGNSA. The CDR3 DNA reads as TGTGCCAGCAGCGCCTTTGGGGGTAGGGATCAGCCCCAGCATTTT. Translated, it gives CASSAFGGRDQPQHF.

This clone was counted once. J is TRBJ1-1 and V is TRBV10-3; tentatively, D is TRBD1 (5 bases). Germline assignment: CDR1 ENHRY and CDR2 SYGVKD. V lost 4 bases and J 6 bases, leaving 15 bases between the germline ends. CDR3 length: 14 residues. The CDR3: CAISGTTAPAEAFF. For the CDR3, the DNA is TGTGCCATCAGTGGAACGACAGCCCCAGCTGAAGCTTTCTTT.

This clone was seen many times. The gene calls are TRBV6-1 and TRBJ2-3; 9 nucleotides agree with TRBD2. Per germline, CDR1 MNHNS and CDR2 SASEGT. V dropped 2 bases and J dropped 4; count of bases not matched to a gene: 4. The CDR3 sequence is 15 residues long. CDR3 amino acids: CASSETAGGADTQYF. The CDR3 DNA reads as TGTGCCAGCAGTGAAACAGCGGGAGGCGCAGATACGCAGTATTTT.

This rearrangement joins TRBV5-1 to TRBJ1-1, with D possibly TRBD1 on 5 matching bases. This CDR3 is built from 14 residues. V gave up 0 bases and J gave up 8 bases, with 14 bases separating them. Germline CDR1 and CDR2: SGHRS and YFSETQ. The CDR3 protein is CASSLEVGPGEAFF. DNA for the CDR3: TGCGCCAGCAGCTTGGAGGTGGGGCCGGGGGAAGCTTTCTTT.

The chain couples TRBV5-6 to TRBJ2-3; D could derive from TRBD1 or TRBD2 (5 bases each). Trimming took off 3 bases at V and 6 bases at J, with 20 bases between the two ends. This CDR3 comprises 16 residues. CDR1 SGHDT and CDR2 YYEEEE come from the germline V gene. CDR3 residues: CASSSKDLGHWDTQYF. DNA of the CDR3: TGTGCCAGCAGCTCCAAGGACTTGGGGCATTGGGATACGCAGTATTTT.

The chain joins TRBV7-2 to TRBJ2-1; D gene uncertain. The CDR3 is 11 amino acids. The V gene's germline CDR1 is SGHTA and CDR2 FQGNSA. Trimming left V 2 bases short and J 6 bases short, with 2 bases between. CDR3 DNA: TGTGCCAGCAGCTTATTCAATGAGCAGTTCTTC. It specifies CASSLFNEQFF.

This chain links TRBV29-1 with TRBJ2-7; no clear D. The V end lost 4 bases, the J end lost 5 bases, and 12 bases lay between the germline ends. This CDR3 is 12 amino acids long. Germline V gives CDR1 SQVTM, CDR2 ANQGSEA. CDR3: CSVGRFSNEQYF. The DNA of the CDR3 is TGCAGCGTTGGACGGTTTTCGAACGAGCAGTACTTC.

The V gene is TRBV18, the J gene TRBJ2-7; no definite D call. Per the germline V gene, CDR1 is KGHSH and CDR2 is LQKENI. V shed 8 bases and J shed 3 bases, with 14 bases lying between them. The CDR3 extends over 13 amino acids. For the CDR3, the DNA is TGTGCCAGCGGTGATTACATAGGCTACGAGCAGTACTTC. This codes for CASGDYIGYEQYF.

Ten or more counts support this clone. Other nucleotide sequences in the sample specify the same CDR3. The rearrangement joins TRBV9 to TRBJ2-6; D gene uncertain. This CDR3 has 16 amino acids. V was clipped by 3 bases and J by 1 base, with 11 bases between them. Germline-derived CDR1 and CDR2 are SGDLS and YYNGEE. The chain's CDR3 is CASSATLGSGANVLTF. The CDR3 DNA follows: TGTGCCAGCAGCGCCACTTTAGGTTCTGGGGCCAACGTCCTGACTTTC.

J is TRBJ2-5 and V is TRBV5-1; no clear D. The V end was cut by 4 bases, the J end by 2 bases, with 9 bases between. The CDR3 is 13 residues long. Germline values: CDR1 SGHRS, CDR2 YFSETQ. The CDR3 protein is CASSAYTQETQYF. The CDR3 nucleotides read TGCGCCAGCAGCGCCTATACTCAAGAGACCCAGTACTTC.

This clone appeared once. The chain employs TRBV5-4 and TRBJ2-7, with D perhaps matching TRBD1 or TRBD2 (7 bases each). This CDR3 has 16 amino acids. Trimming took off 4 bases at V and 7 bases at J, with 24 bases between the two ends. The germline gives CDR1 SGHNT, CDR2 YYREEE (reference sequence). CDR3 sequence: CASSDRERGFLGEQYF. For the CDR3, the DNA is TGTGCCAGCAGCGACAGGGAGCGGGGTTTTTTGGGTGAGCAGTACTTC.

This chain connects TRBV5-6 to TRBJ1-1, with D maybe TRBD1 (6 bases). V shed 4 bases and J shed 6 bases, with 10 bases lying between them. CDR1 and CDR2 (germline): SGHDT, YYEEEE. The CDR3 loop spans 12 amino acids. Written as DNA, the CDR3 is TGTGCCAGCAGCCTAAGACAGGCTGAAGCTTTCTTT. Amino acid sequence: CASSLRQAEAFF.

This clone was counted at least ten times. This specimen includes other DNA sequences encoding the same CDR3. The rearrangement uses TRBV25-1 and TRBJ2-5; D may correspond to TRBD1 or TRBD2 (7 bases each). Germline CDR1 reads MGHDK; CDR2 reads SYGVNS. V lost 8 bases, J lost 2 bases, and 21 bases lay in between. CDR3 length: 16 residues. The CDR3 region has the DNA TGTGCCAGCTCGGAGGGGGCAGGGCGGGAGCAAGAGACCCAGTACTTC. Residues: CASSEGAGREQETQYF.

The chain joins TRBV2 to TRBJ2-1; D assignment may be TRBD1 or TRBD2 (6 bases each). V was shortened by 7 bases and J by 4 bases, with 11 bases between the two germline ends. Germline V gives CDR1 SNHLY, CDR2 FYNNEI. The CDR3 contains 13 residues. CDR3 coding DNA: TGTGCCAGCACCGGAGGGGGATACAATGAGCAGTTCTTC. The encoded protein is CASTGGGYNEQFF.

This clone was seen once. The rearrangement links TRBV11-2 to TRBJ2-1; TRBD2 matches 8 bases. After removal of 1 base from V and 9 bases from J, the junction contained 8 bases not matched to a gene. Germline V CDR1 and CDR2: SGHAT, FQNNGV. CDR3 length: 15 amino acids. Here the CDR3 reads CASSLGSREGPEQFF. CDR3 bases: TGTGCCAGCAGCTTAGGTAGCCGGGAGGGACCTGAGCAGTTCTTC.

V is TRBV5-6 and J is TRBJ2-5; D call uncertain. CDR1 is SGHDT and CDR2 is YYEEEE in the germline V gene. The CDR3 is 13 residues long. V was clipped by 4 bases and J by 7 bases, with 14 bases between them. CDR3 sequence (DNA): TGTGCCAGCAGCCGACTGCCTGACTTGACCCAGTACTTC. Translating it yields CASSRLPDLTQYF.

The rearrangement links TRBV11-2 to TRBJ2-5, with D unclear. The CDR3 totals 12 residues. The germline gives CDR1 SGHAT, CDR2 FQNNGV. Trimming took 5 bases from V and 1 from J, leaving 5 bases between them. CDR3 residues: CASSILQETQYF. The CDR3 nucleotides are TGTGCCAGCAGCATACTCCAAGAGACCCAGTACTTC.

In this sample, this clone turned up a few times. This rearrangement joins TRBV7-8 to TRBJ2-2; 8 bases align to TRBD1. Losses at the gene ends were 8 bases for V and 0 bases for J; bases not matched to a gene: 8. Germline lookup yields CDR1 SGHVS and CDR2 FQNEAQ. The CDR3 totals 16 residues. In nucleotides, the CDR3 is TGTGCCAGCGGGGCAGGGGGCTTTTCGAACACCGGGGAGCTGTTTTTT. This encodes CASGAGGFSNTGELFF.

The J gene is TRBJ2-7, the V gene TRBV29-1; the D gene is possibly TRBD2 (7 bases). From germline, CDR1 is SQVTM and CDR2 ANQGSEA. CDR3 length: 12 residues. Trimming shortened V by 7 bases and J by 5 bases, and 15 bases separated the two germline ends. Here the CDR3 reads CSAEEGGHEQYF. For the CDR3, the DNA is TGCAGCGCCGAAGAGGGGGGGCACGAGCAGTACTTC.

The chain uses TRBV5-1 and TRBJ2-1, with 11 bases that match TRBD2. The ends lost 0 bases at V and 5 bases at J; junction bases unmatched: 1. The CDR3 length is 15 residues. Germline V CDR1 and CDR2: SGHRS, YFSETQ. CDR3 protein: CASSLVGLADNEQFF. Here the CDR3 DNA reads TGCGCCAGCAGCTTGGTGGGACTAGCGGACAATGAGCAGTTCTTC.

This chain links TRBV28 with TRBJ2-7, with 7 bases aligning to TRBD1. The CDR3 is 15 amino acids. Per germline, CDR1 MDHEN and CDR2 SYDVKM. Trimming cost V 2 bases and J 0 bases; bases outside gene matches: 4. The CDR3 is CASSLGGQNSYEQYF. The CDR3 DNA is TGTGCCAGCAGTTTAGGGGGACAGAACTCCTACGAGCAGTACTTC. Together with reference TRBV28 and TRBJ2-7, the CDR3 gives the full variable domain: DVKVTQSSRYLVKRTGEKVFLECVQDMDHENMFWYRQDPGLGLRLIYFSYDVKMKEKGDIPEGYSVSREKKERFSLILESASTNQTSMYLCASSLGGQNSYEQYFGPGTRLTVT.

The V gene is TRBV5-6, the J gene TRBJ2-5; no clear D. CDR1 SGHDT and CDR2 YYEEEE come from the germline V gene. The CDR3 totals 13 residues. V dropped 3 bases and J dropped 4 bases, with 10 bases sitting between them. The CDR3 reads CASSSAVRETQYF. CDR3 nucleotides: TGTGCCAGCAGCTCTGCGGTCCGAGAGACCCAGTACTTC.

V usage is TRBV7-9 and J usage is TRBJ1-2; D perhaps matches TRBD1 (5 bases). Germline CDR1 SEHNR, CDR2 FQNEAQ (reference sequence). Trimming left V 3 bases short and J 3 bases short, with 11 bases between. This CDR3 has 14 amino acids. For the CDR3, the DNA is TGTGCCAGCAGCTTTTCAGGGATGGACTATGGCTACACCTTC. Its translation: CASSFSGMDYGYTF.